This TCR beta chain stems from a study of breast tumors, draining lymph nodes, adjacent tissues. The V gene's germline CDR1 is SEHNR and CDR2 FQNEAQ (reference sequence). This CDR3 has 17 amino acids. V shed 5 bases and J 1 base; nucleotides not matched to a gene: 10. Samples came from axillary lymph nodes draining the breast cancer. TCRdb re-called the multiplex PCR reads through MiXCR, storing one row per CDR3 protein. The sample records about 130,000 distinct CDR3 sequences, about 20% being singletons. This clonotype was recorded at least ten times. This sequence joins TRBV7-9 and TRBJ2-1; 8 nucleotides line up with TRBD2. The sequence was collected from a female donor with breast cancer. Some clones in this sample may be carry-over from other donors' samples. Sequenced material: axillary lymph node tissue. The CDR3 is CASSGLIAGHSYNEQFF. The CDR3, as DNA: TGTGCCAGCAGCGGACTCATAGCGGGACATTCCTACAATGAGCAGTTCTTC.